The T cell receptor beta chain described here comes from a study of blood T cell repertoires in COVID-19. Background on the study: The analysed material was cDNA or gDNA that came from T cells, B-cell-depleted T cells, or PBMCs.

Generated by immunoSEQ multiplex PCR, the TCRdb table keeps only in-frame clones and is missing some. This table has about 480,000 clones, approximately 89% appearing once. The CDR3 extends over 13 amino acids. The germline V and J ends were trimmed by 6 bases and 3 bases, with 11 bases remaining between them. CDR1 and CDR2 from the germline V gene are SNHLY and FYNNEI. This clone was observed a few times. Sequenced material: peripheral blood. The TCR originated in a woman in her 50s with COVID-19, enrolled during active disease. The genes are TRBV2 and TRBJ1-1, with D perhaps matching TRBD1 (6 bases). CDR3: CASSRDKYTEAFF. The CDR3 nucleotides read TGTGCCAGCAGCCGGGACAAGTACACTGAAGCTTTCTTT.